This entry is about one T cell receptor beta chain. The record originates from a study of OX40 agonist ivuxolimab in advanced cancers. TCRdb keeps only in-frame clones here, not all; method: immunoSEQ multiplex PCR. This sample yields 150,000 to 190,000 clones, of which 85% to 95% are seen a single time; around 0.28% belongs to the top ten. The input for sequencing was CD4+ or CD8+ T cells sorted from blood, taken in a trial of the OX40 agonist ivuxolimab. The sequence was collected from an adult with an advanced solid tumor such as melanoma, head and neck, liver or kidney cancer.

Here the CDR3 DNA reads TGTGCCAGTAGTATTGGGAAGAGGTTGGCGAGGAACACTGAAGCTTTCTTT. Amino acids: CASSIGKRLARNTEAFF. This rearrangement joins TRBV19 to TRBJ1-1; D gene ambiguous. From germline, CDR1 is LNHDA and CDR2 SQIVND (reference sequence). The CDR3 contains 17 residues. Trimming removed 3 bases from V and 1 base from J, with 18 bases in between.